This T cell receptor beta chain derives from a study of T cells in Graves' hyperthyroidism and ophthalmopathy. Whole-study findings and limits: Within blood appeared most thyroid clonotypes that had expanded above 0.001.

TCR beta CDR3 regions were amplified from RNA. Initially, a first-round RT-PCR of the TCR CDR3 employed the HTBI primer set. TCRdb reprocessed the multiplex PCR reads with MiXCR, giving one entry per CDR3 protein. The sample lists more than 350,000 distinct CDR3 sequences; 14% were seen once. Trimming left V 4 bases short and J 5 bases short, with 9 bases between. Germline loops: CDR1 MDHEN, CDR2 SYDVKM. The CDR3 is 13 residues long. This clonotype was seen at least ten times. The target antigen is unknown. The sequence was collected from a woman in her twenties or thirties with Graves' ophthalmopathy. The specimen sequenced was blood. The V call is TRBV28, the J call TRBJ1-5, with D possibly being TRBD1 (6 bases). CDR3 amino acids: CASSSGTHQPQHF. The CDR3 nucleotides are TGTGCCAGCAGTTCCGGGACACATCAGCCCCAGCATTTT.